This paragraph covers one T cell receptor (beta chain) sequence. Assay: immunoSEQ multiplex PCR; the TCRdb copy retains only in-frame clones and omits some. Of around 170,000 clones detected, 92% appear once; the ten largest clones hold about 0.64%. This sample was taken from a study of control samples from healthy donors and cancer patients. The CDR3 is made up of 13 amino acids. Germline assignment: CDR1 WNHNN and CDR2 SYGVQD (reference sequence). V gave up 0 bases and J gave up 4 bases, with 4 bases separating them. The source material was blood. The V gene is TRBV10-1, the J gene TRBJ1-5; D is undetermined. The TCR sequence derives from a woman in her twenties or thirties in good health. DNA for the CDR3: TGCGCCAGCAGTGAGTCTCAAAATCAGCCCCAGCATTTT. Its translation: CASSESQNQPQHF.